Listed below are T cell receptor beta chains from one sample, sequenced in a study of blood T cell repertoires in COVID-19. The assay was immunoSEQ multiplex PCR, and TCRdb's table has in-frame clones only and misses some. The sample shows 200,000 to 250,000 clones, 70% to 90% of them seen only once. The specimen was PBMCs or T cells enriched from blood (not recorded which). The receptors stem from a woman between 45 and 65 years old in a cohort exposed to, infected with or recovered from COVID-19 (not recorded which). CDR3s include the opening cysteine and the closing phenylalanine or tryptophan. The D gene is left open where the match is weak. Expanded clones are given a class, and other clones once, few, many or no size at all.

size: .
J: TRBJ1-2
D: TRBD1
V: TRBV12-3/TRBV12-4
CDR3: CASSLGTGFGYTF
DNA: TGTGCCAGCAGTTTAGGGACAGGGTTTGGCTACACCTTC

size: .
J: TRBJ1-2
D: TRBD1
V: TRBV6-5
CDR3: CASRLRDSYGYTF
DNA: TGTGCCAGCAGACTCCGGGACAGTTATGGCTACACCTTC

size: .
J: TRBJ1-2
D: .
V: TRBV4-3
CDR3: CASSERGARSYTF
DNA: TGCGCCAGCAGTGAACGGGGGGCGCGGAGCTACACCTTC

size: .
J: TRBJ1-1
D: .
V: TRBV7-2
CDR3: CASSPTAYTEAFF
DNA: TGTGCCAGCAGCCCGACAGCCTACACTGAAGCTTTCTTT

size: few
J: TRBJ1-1
D: .
V: TRBV3-1/TRBV3-2
CDR3: CASSPPGLDTEAFF
DNA: TGTGCCAGCAGCCCCCCAGGGCTGGACACTGAAGCTTTCTTT

size: .
J: TRBJ1-4
D: .
V: TRBV6-1
CDR3: CASSEAGRGDGLFF
DNA: TGTGCCAGCAGTGAAGCAGGCAGGGGTGATGGTCTGTTTTTT

size: .
J: TRBJ2-5
D: TRBD2
V: TRBV18
CDR3: CASSPRLAGVQTQYF
DNA: TGTGCCAGCTCACCCAGACTAGCGGGGGTGCAGACCCAGTACTTC

size: .
J: TRBJ2-2
D: .
V: TRBV14
CDR3: CASSPRQAGELFF
DNA: TGTGCCAGCAGCCCGAGACAGGCCGGGGAGCTGTTTTTT

size: .
J: TRBJ1-2
D: .
V: TRBV29-1
CDR3: CSVATGGDGYGYTF
DNA: TGCAGCGTTGCGACGGGGGGTGATGGCTATGGCTACACCTTC

size: .
J: TRBJ2-7
D: TRBD1
V: TRBV7-2
CDR3: CASSPDRALSSYEQYF
DNA: TGTGCCAGCAGCCCTGACAGGGCCCTGAGCTCCTACGAGCAGTACTTC

size: .
J: TRBJ2-6
D: .
V: TRBV29-1
CDR3: CSVEGYLGGANVLTF
DNA: TGCAGCGTTGAGGGTTATCTAGGTGGGGCCAACGTCCTGACTTTC

size: .
J: TRBJ2-1
D: .
V: TRBV24-1
CDR3: CATSKGQTYNEQFF
DNA: TGTGCCACCAGTAAAGGACAGACCTACAATGAGCAGTTCTTC

size: .
J: TRBJ1-4
D: TRBD1
V: TRBV3-1/TRBV3-2
CDR3: CASSQEIAGRGPLFF
DNA: TGTGCCAGCAGCCAAGAGATCGCGGGCAGGGGGCCTCTGTTTTTT

size: .
J: TRBJ2-5
D: TRBD1
V: TRBV10-2
CDR3: CASSESRGWNRGQETQYF
DNA: TGCGCCAGCAGTGAGTCGAGAGGGTGGAACAGGGGGCAAGAGACCCAGTACTTC

size: .
J: TRBJ1-2
D: .
V: TRBV7-6
CDR3: CASSLEGSTGIYGYTF
DNA: TGTGCCAGCAGCTTAGAGGGGTCCACAGGCATCTATGGCTACACCTTC

size: .
J: TRBJ1-5
D: TRBD1
V: TRBV10-3
CDR3: CAISESGQGDQPQHF
DNA: TGTGCCATCAGTGAGTCGGGACAGGGGGATCAGCCCCAGCATTTT

size: .
J: TRBJ2-4
D: .
V: TRBV6-2/TRBV6-3
CDR3: CASSYRPGLGGKNIQYF
DNA: TGTGCCAGCAGTTACCGCCCTGGGCTAGGGGGTAAAAACATTCAGTACTTC

size: .
J: TRBJ2-7
D: .
V: TRBV4-1
CDR3: CASSPPGQSYEQYF
DNA: TGCGCCAGCAGCCCGCCAGGACAGAGCTACGAGCAGTACTTC

size: .
J: TRBJ2-1
D: .
V: TRBV4-1
CDR3: CASSQETVRLFF
DNA: TGCGCCAGCAGCCAAGAGACAGTTAGACTGTTCTTC

size: .
J: TRBJ1-5
D: TRBD1
V: TRBV28
CDR3: CASKRTGNRFGNQPQHF
DNA: TGTGCCAGCAAAAGGACAGGGAACAGATTCGGCAATCAGCCCCAGCATTTT

size: .
J: TRBJ1-2
D: TRBD1
V: TRBV27
CDR3: CASSHYDRDGYTF
DNA: TGTGCCAGCAGTCACTACGACAGGGATGGCTACACCTTC

size: .
J: TRBJ1-4
D: .
V: TRBV9
CDR3: CASSVAGRMGDEKLFF
DNA: TGTGCCAGCAGCGTAGCTGGGAGGATGGGGGATGAAAAACTGTTTTTT

size: .
J: TRBJ2-2
D: TRBD2
V: TRBV4-2
CDR3: CASSQVSGVGGFNTGELFF
DNA: TGTGCCAGCAGCCAAGTCTCGGGAGTGGGAGGGTTTAATACCGGGGAGCTGTTTTTT

size: .
J: TRBJ2-2
D: .
V: TRBV6-5
CDR3: CASRSLGDTGELFF
DNA: TGTGCCAGCAGGTCTCTGGGAGACACCGGGGAGCTGTTTTTT

size: few
J: TRBJ2-7
D: .
V: TRBV19
CDR3: CASSTASPYEQYF
DNA: TGTGCCAGTAGTACTGCTAGCCCCTACGAGCAGTACTTC

size: .
J: TRBJ1-4
D: .
V: TRBV9
CDR3: CASSLQGHNEKLFF
DNA: TGTGCCAGCAGCCTACAGGGTCATAATGAAAAACTGTTTTTT

size: .
J: TRBJ2-1
D: TRBD2
V: TRBV19
CDR3: CASLAGGPGEQFF
DNA: TGTGCCAGTCTAGCGGGGGGGCCGGGTGAGCAGTTCTTC

size: once
J: TRBJ1-5
D: TRBD1
V: TRBV27
CDR3: CASSPQGVVDQPQHF
DNA: TGTGCCAGCAGCCCGCAGGGGGTTGTCGATCAGCCCCAGCATTTT

size: .
J: TRBJ2-1
D: TRBD2
V: TRBV11-3
CDR3: CASSLRGTNNEQFF
DNA: TGTGCCAGCAGCTTGCGGGGGACCAACAATGAGCAGTTCTTC

size: .
J: TRBJ2-3
D: .
V: TRBV4-3
CDR3: CASSQRTGTDTQYF
DNA: TGCGCCAGCAGCCAACGGACTGGAACAGATACGCAGTATTTT

size: .
J: TRBJ2-1
D: .
V: TRBV5-4
CDR3: CASSVQGLSWGNEQFF
DNA: TGTGCCAGCAGCGTACAGGGTCTGTCTTGGGGCAATGAGCAGTTCTTC

size: once
J: TRBJ1-5
D: TRBD1
V: TRBV19
CDR3: CASSARDRVQPQHF
DNA: TGTGCCAGTAGTGCCCGGGACAGGGTTCAGCCCCAGCATTTT

size: .
J: TRBJ1-5
D: TRBD1
V: TRBV30
CDR3: CAFTEDRVSQPQHF
DNA: TGTGCCTTCACCGAGGACAGGGTATCTCAGCCCCAGCATTTT

size: .
J: TRBJ2-3
D: .
V: TRBV2
CDR3: CASSTRSGSTDTQYF
DNA: TGTGCCAGCAGTACGAGATCGGGTAGCACAGATACGCAGTATTTT

size: .
J: TRBJ1-1
D: .
V: TRBV5-1
CDR3: CASRYQGPEAFF
DNA: TGCGCCAGCAGGTACCAGGGGCCTGAAGCTTTCTTT

size: once
J: TRBJ2-3
D: TRBD2
V: TRBV6-5
CDR3: CASSYASGDTQYF
DNA: TGTGCCAGCAGTTACGCTAGCGGGGATACGCAGTATTTT

size: .
J: TRBJ2-7
D: .
V: TRBV18
CDR3: CASSRIPGYEQYF
DNA: TGTGCCAGCTCAAGGATACCGGGCTACGAGCAGTACTTC

size: .
J: TRBJ1-1
D: .
V: TRBV4-2
CDR3: CASSQDSTPLAFF
DNA: TGTGCCAGCAGCCAAGATAGCACACCATTAGCTTTCTTT

size: .
J: TRBJ1-5
D: .
V: TRBV11-2
CDR3: CASSPAEGGRVQPQHF
DNA: TGTGCCAGCAGCCCAGCCGAGGGAGGCAGGGTTCAGCCCCAGCATTTT

size: .
J: TRBJ1-2
D: .
V: TRBV4-2
CDR3: CASSQVAGNYGYTF
DNA: TGTGCCAGCAGCCAAGTGGCGGGGAACTATGGCTACACCTTC

size: .
J: TRBJ2-3
D: TRBD2
V: TRBV27
CDR3: CASSLSPGTSGDTQYF
DNA: TGTGCCAGCAGTTTATCGCCCGGGACTAGCGGAGATACGCAGTATTTT

size: .
J: TRBJ2-7
D: TRBD2
V: TRBV4-3
CDR3: CASSQIAGGSSYEQYF
DNA: TGCGCCAGCAGCCAAATAGCGGGGGGCAGCTCCTACGAGCAGTACTTC